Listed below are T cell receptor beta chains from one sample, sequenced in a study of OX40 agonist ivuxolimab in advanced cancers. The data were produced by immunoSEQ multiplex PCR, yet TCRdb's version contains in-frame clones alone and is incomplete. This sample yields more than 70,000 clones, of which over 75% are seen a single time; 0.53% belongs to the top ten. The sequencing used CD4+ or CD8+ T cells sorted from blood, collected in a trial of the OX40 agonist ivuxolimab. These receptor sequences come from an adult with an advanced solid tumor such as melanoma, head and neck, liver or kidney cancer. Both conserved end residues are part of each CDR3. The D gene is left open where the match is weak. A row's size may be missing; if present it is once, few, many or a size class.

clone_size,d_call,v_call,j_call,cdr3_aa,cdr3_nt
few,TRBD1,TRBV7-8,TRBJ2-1,CASSLVRTGFYNEQFF,TGTGCCAGCAGCTTAGTCAGGACAGGGTTTTACAATGAGCAGTTCTTC
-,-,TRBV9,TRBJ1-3,CASSGGGTSGNTIYF,TGTGCCAGCAGCGGAGGAGGAACTTCTGGAAACACCATATATTTT
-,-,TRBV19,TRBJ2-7,CASSIGVGRVGYEQYF,TGTGCCAGTAGTATCGGCGTAGGAAGGGTCGGGTACGAGCAGTACTTC
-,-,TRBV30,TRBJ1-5,CAWSPQTGNQPQHF,TGTGCCTGGAGTCCCCAGACAGGCAATCAGCCCCAGCATTTT
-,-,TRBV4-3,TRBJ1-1,CASSQEGQGWNTEAFF,TGCGCCAGCAGCCAAGAGGGGCAAGGCTGGAACACTGAAGCTTTCTTT
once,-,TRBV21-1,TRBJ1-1,CASSNYRVSFEAFF,TGTGCCAGCAGCAATTATCGTGTGTCCTTCGAAGCTTTCTTT
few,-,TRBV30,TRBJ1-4,CALRTANEKLFF,TGTGCCCTGCGGACAGCTAATGAAAAACTGTTTTTT
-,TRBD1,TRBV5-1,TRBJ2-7,CASSLLDRGYEQYF,TGCGCCAGCAGCTTATTAGACAGGGGGTACGAGCAGTACTTC
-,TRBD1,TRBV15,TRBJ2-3,CATDGGDRAGDTQYF,TGTGCCACGGATGGCGGGGACAGGGCTGGAGATACGCAGTATTTT
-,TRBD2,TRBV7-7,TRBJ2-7,CASSQLAGSSYEQYF,TGTGCTAGCAGCCAACTAGCGGGGAGCTCCTACGAGCAGTACTTC
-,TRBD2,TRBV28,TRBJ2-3,CASRTPGLAGGPLTDTQYF,TGTGCCAGCAGGACCCCGGGACTAGCGGGGGGGCCCCTCACAGATACGCAGTATTTT
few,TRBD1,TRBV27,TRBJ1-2,CASRSSGTGRYTF,TGTGCCAGCAGGTCATCCGGGACAGGGAGGTACACCTTC
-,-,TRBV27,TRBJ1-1,CASSLGPPLNTEAFF,TGTGCCAGCAGTTTAGGACCCCCTTTGAACACTGAAGCTTTCTTT
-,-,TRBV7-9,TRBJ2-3,CASSFGSVDTQYF,TGTGCCAGCAGCTTTGGATCGGTGGATACGCAGTATTTT
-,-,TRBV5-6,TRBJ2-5,CASSFFRERTQYF,TGTGCCAGCAGTTTCTTCCGTGAGCGGACCCAGTACTTC
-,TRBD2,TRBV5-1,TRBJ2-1,CASSFAAGYEQFF,TGCGCCAGCAGCTTTGCAGCGGGGTATGAGCAGTTCTTC
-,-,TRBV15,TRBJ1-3,CATSRDGGNTIYF,TGTGCCACCAGCAGAGACGGTGGAAACACCATATATTTT
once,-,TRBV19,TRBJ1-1,CASSMRGGAEAFF,TGTGCCAGTAGTATGAGGGGTGGGGCGGAAGCTTTCTTT
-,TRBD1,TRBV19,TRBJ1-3,CASSGTASSGNTIYF,TGTGCCAGTAGTGGGACAGCCTCCTCTGGAAACACCATATATTTT
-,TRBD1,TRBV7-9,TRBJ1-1,CASSLQGGYTEAFF,TGTGCCAGCAGCCTTCAGGGGGGGTACACTGAAGCTTTCTTT
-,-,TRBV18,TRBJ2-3,CASQPGRTTDTQYF,TGTGCCAGCCAACCGGGACGGACCACAGATACGCAGTATTTT
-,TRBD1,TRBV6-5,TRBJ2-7,CASSEQGYEQYF,TGTGCCAGCAGTGAACAGGGGTACGAGCAGTACTTC
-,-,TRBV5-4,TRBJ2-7,CASSSQRNEYEQYF,TGTGCCAGCAGCTCGCAGCGAAACGAATACGAGCAGTACTTC
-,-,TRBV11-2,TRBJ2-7,CASSFTVQAFYEQYF,TGTGCCAGCAGCTTCACAGTCCAGGCTTTCTACGAGCAGTACTTC
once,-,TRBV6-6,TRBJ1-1,CASSYLYGNTEAFF,TGTGCCAGCAGTTACCTTTACGGGAACACTGAAGCTTTCTTT
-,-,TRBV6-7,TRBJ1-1,CASSYSWLSEGNTEAFF,TGTGCCAGCAGTTACTCGTGGCTCTCCGAGGGGAACACTGAAGCTTTCTTT
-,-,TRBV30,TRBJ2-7,CAWSITGYHEQYF,TGTGCCTGGAGTATTACAGGGTACCACGAGCAGTACTTC
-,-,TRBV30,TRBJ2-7,CAWSGRSGWPYEQYF,TGTGCCTGGAGTGGACGCTCAGGGTGGCCCTACGAGCAGTACTTC